This entry concerns a single T cell receptor beta chain. Unmatched junction bases numbered 6, after V lost 4 bases and J lost 0 bases. Germline V CDR1 and CDR2: MGHRA, YSYEKL. There are 16 residues in the CDR3. The sample is drawn from a study of blood T cell repertoires in COVID-19. Method: immunoSEQ multiplex PCR; TCRdb's copy keeps in-frame clones and lacks some. Of some 200,000 clones in the sample, around 90% were seen once. The chain uses TRBV4-1 and TRBJ2-1; 7 nucleotides agree with TRBD2. The sample consisted of PBMCs or T cells enriched from blood (not recorded which). The TCR sequence derives from a woman aged 25 to 39 who had recovered from COVID-19. CDR3 sequence (DNA): TGCGCCAGCAGCCTTAGGGAGGGGAGCTCCTACAATGAGCAGTTCTTC. Encoded protein: CASSLREGSSYNEQFF.